These 13 T cell receptor beta chains originate from one sample sequenced in a study of somatic mutations in cytotoxic T cells in rheumatoid arthritis. The assay was immunoSEQ multiplex PCR, and TCRdb's table has in-frame clones only and misses some. Here the sample spans fewer than 20,000 clones, 74% being singletons. Material for sequencing was CD8+ T cells sorted from blood. These receptors came from a man aged 60 to 69 in good health.

This clone showed up just a few times. V usage is TRBV9 and J usage is TRBJ2-1, with a tentative D call TRBD1 (6 bases). Germline values: CDR1 SGDLS, CDR2 YYNGEE. V was clipped by 3 bases and J by 9 bases, with 10 bases between them. The CDR3 totals 12 residues. DNA of the CDR3: TGTGCCAGCAGCGGAGTAGGGGGTGAGCAGTTCTTC. It is translated as CASSGVGGEQFF.

The rearrangement uses TRBV27 and TRBJ1-1; D not certain. The germline V and J ends were trimmed by 6 bases and 5 bases, with 13 bases remaining between them. Germline assignment: CDR1 MNHEY and CDR2 SMNVEV (reference sequence). The CDR3 spans 13 residues. The CDR3 DNA follows: TGTGCCAGCAGCAGGAGGCCCGGGACTGAAGCTTTCTTT. This gives the protein CASSRRPGTEAFF.

This clone has only a few counts. The chain links TRBV27 to TRBJ2-7; 7 bases agree with TRBD2. This CDR3 spans 15 amino acids. CDR1 is MNHEY, CDR2 SMNVEV, per germline (reference sequence). After removal of 4 bases from V and 2 bases from J, the junction contained 8 bases not matched to a gene. The CDR3 region has the DNA TGTGCCAGCAGTTCCCTGCGGGAGATCCCCTACGAGCAGTACTTC. Its translation: CASSSLREIPYEQYF.

This rearrangement joins TRBV5-4 to TRBJ2-7; 7 nucleotides agree with TRBD2. Germline V CDR1 and CDR2: SGHNT, YYREEE (reference sequence). V shed 4 bases and J 5 bases; nucleotides not matched to a gene: 9. The CDR3 is 14 amino acids. CDR3 sequence: CASSRAGLPHEQYF. CDR3 DNA sequence: TGTGCCAGCAGCCGGGCGGGACTACCACACGAGCAGTACTTC.

CDR3 sequence: CASSLSRLAQITDTQYF. In nucleotides, the CDR3 is TGTGCCAGCAGTTTATCCCGACTAGCGCAGATCACAGATACGCAGTATTTT. V is TRBV27 and J is TRBJ2-3; 8 nucleotides match TRBD2. Trimming cost V 0 bases and J 2 bases; bases outside gene matches: 7. The germline V gene encodes CDR1 MNHEY and CDR2 SMNVEV (reference sequence). This CDR3 comprises 17 residues.

The chain has TRBV5-4 and TRBJ2-1; TRBD2 agrees at 7 bases. CDR3 length: 14 amino acids. V lost 0 bases, J lost 5 bases, and 2 bases stayed unmatched. Germline V gene data show CDR1 as SGHNT and CDR2 as YYREEE (reference sequence). DNA of the CDR3: TGTGCCAGCAGCTTGGCACTAGCGAACAATGAGCAGTTCTTC. It is translated as CASSLALANNEQFF.

This clone was found once. The CDR3: CASSFATGAEGSPLHF. DNA for the CDR3: TGTGCCAGCAGCTTTGCGACAGGGGCGGAAGGTTCACCCCTCCACTTT. This chain links TRBV5-5 with TRBJ1-6, with 8 bases that match TRBD1. Germline-derived CDR1 and CDR2 are SGHKS and YYEKEE (reference sequence). With 2 bases clipped from V and 9 bases from J, the junction kept 10 bases outside the gene matches. This CDR3 region has 16 residues.

The J gene is TRBJ2-2, the V gene TRBV11-2; 7 nucleotides match TRBD1. The germline V gene encodes CDR1 SGHAT and CDR2 FQNNGV. Trimming took 8 bases from V and 4 from J; bases not matched to a gene: 4. This CDR3 is built from 13 residues. The CDR3 protein is CASHRGATGELFF. CDR3 sequence (DNA): TGTGCCAGCCACAGGGGCGCCACCGGGGAGCTGTTTTTT.

The V call is TRBV29-1, the J call TRBJ2-5; possibly TRBD2 for D (6 bases). The CDR3 length is 12 residues. The V and J ends lost 5 bases and 5 bases respectively, with 12 bases between them. The germline gives CDR1 SQVTM, CDR2 ANQGSEA. CDR3 sequence (DNA): TGCAGCGTTCTCGGGACTGGTGAGACCCAGTACTTC. Residues: CSVLGTGETQYF.

The chain employs TRBV6-5 and TRBJ1-5, with TRBD1 as a possible D gene (5 bases). With 5 bases removed from V and 3 bases from J, the gap between germline ends came to 11 bases. The CDR3 totals 14 residues. Germline V lookup: CDR1 MNHEY, CDR2 SVGAGI. The CDR3 sequence: CASSEETANQPQHF. The CDR3 DNA is TGTGCCAGCAGTGAAGAGACAGCCAATCAGCCCCAGCATTTT.

V and J are TRBV7-9 and TRBJ2-1; 7 nucleotides match TRBD2. V gave up 8 bases and J gave up 3 bases; unmatched junction bases: 7. Germline V gene sequence: CDR1 SEHNR, CDR2 FQNEAQ (reference sequence). This CDR3 comprises 14 residues. The CDR3 coding sequence is TGTGCCAGCTTGGGGGACTATGACTACAATGAGCAGTTCTTC. Translating gives CASLGDYDYNEQFF. The entire variable domain, with the rest obtained from reference TRBV7-9 and TRBJ2-1, is as follows: DTGVSQNPRHKITKRGQNVTFRCDPISEHNRLYWYRQTLGQGPEFLTYFQNEAQLEKSRLLSDRFSAERPKGSFSTLEIQRTEQGDSAMYLCASLGDYDYNEQFFGPGTRLTVL.

This rearrangement joins TRBV7-8 to TRBJ2-1, with D possibly matching TRBD2 (5 bases). CDR3 length: 14 residues. CDR1 is SGHVS, CDR2 FQNEAQ, per germline. V lost 1 base to trimming and J lost 2 bases, with 6 bases between them. The CDR3 spells CASSLGGTYNEQFF. The DNA for the CDR3 is TGTGCCAGCAGCTTAGGAGGGACCTACAATGAGCAGTTCTTC. Using reference TRBV7-8 and TRBJ2-1 for the parts outside the CDR3, the full variable domain is GAGVSQSPRYKVAKRGQDVALRCDPISGHVSLFWYQQALGQGPEFLTYFQNEAQLDKSGLPSDRFFAERPEGSVSTLKIQRTQQEDSAVYLCASSLGGTYNEQFFGPGTRLTVL.

This chain uses TRBV13 with TRBJ2-1, with D possibly TRBD2 on 5 matching bases. This CDR3 is built from 18 residues. V lost 1 base and J lost 4, with 20 bases in between. Per germline, CDR1 PRHDT and CDR2 FYEKMQ (reference sequence). CDR3 loop: CASSLDRSVSGMYNEQFF. In DNA form, the CDR3 reads TGTGCCAGCAGCTTAGACCGCTCCGTGTCGGGGATGTACAATGAGCAGTTCTTC.